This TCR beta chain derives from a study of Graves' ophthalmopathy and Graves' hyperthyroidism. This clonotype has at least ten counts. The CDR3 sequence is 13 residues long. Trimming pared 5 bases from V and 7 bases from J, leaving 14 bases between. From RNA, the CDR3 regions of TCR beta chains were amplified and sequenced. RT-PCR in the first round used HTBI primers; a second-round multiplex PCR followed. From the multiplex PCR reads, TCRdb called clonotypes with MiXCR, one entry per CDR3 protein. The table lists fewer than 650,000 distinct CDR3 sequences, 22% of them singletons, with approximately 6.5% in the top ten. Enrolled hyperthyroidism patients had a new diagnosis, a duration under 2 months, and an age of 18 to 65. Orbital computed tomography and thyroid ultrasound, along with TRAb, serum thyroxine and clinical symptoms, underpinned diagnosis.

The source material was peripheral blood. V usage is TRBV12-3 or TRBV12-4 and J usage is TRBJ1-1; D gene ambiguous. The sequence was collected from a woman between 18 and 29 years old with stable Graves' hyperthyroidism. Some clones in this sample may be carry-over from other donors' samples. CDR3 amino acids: CASSLKPRGEAFF. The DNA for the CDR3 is TGTGCCAGCAGTCTTAAACCCCGGGGTGAAGCTTTCTTT.